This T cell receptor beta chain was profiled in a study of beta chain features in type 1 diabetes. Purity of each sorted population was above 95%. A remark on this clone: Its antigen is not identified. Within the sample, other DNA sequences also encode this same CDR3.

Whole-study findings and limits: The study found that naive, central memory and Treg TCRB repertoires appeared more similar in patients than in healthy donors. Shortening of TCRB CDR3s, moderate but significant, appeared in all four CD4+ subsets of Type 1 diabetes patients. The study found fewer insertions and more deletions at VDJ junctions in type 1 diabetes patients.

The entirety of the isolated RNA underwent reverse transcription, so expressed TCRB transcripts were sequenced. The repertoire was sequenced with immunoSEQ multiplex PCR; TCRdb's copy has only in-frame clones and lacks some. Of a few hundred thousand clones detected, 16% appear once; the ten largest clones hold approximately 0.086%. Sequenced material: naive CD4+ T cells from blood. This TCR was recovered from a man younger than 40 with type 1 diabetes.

The DNA of the CDR3 is TGCAGCGTTGAGGGGACAGGGAGCTCCTACAATGAGCAGTTCTTC. Its protein product is CSVEGTGSSYNEQFF. The chain joins TRBV29-1 to TRBJ2-1; TRBD1 matches 9 bases. The CDR3 covers 15 residues. The V gene end was trimmed by 3 bases and the J gene end by 0 bases; junction bases not matched to a gene: 3. Germline CDR1 and CDR2: SQVTM and ANQGSEA.